This TCR beta chain stems from a study of PD-L1 blockade in urothelial cancer (dated by TCRdb to the late 2010s). Regarding the study in general: All patients started therapy around 2014 and received atezolizumab 1,200 mg intravenously every 3 weeks. Twenty-five of 29 patients were males with bladder-origin urothelial cancer, and 18 of 29 reported a prior smoking history. An ECOG performance status of 0 or 1 was recorded for the patients, and 0 to 3 prior chemotherapy regimens had been received by the patients. Blood samples were analyzed 3 weeks after the start of treatment (second dose) and 6 weeks after the start of treatment. Blood samples yielded a median of about 150,000 T cells and tens of thousands of unique TCRs, with median clonality about 0.08. An exploratory multi-omic analysis was conducted of the somatic, immune and clinical correlates of response to PD-L1 blockade with atezolizumab in urothelial cancer. Pretreatment tumor samples, along with matched peripheral blood collected serially before and after atezolizumab treatment, underwent TCR sequencing. Progression-free survival longer than 6 months counted as durable clinical benefit, and TCR features were additionally tested against both progression-free and overall survival. Whole exome sequencing and RNA sequencing of pretreatment tumors were performed alongside TCR sequencing in the same patients. Durable clinical benefit was achieved by nine patients and was not achieved by 20 patients. Pretreatment blood TCR-seq was available for about 27 patients, at least one posttreatment blood collection was obtained for 25 or so patients, and tumor TCR-seq was available for 25 or so patients.

What the research found in general, with its limitations: Because the sample size was small (n of about 30) and many of the analyses were exploratory, the results are meant to be hypothesis-generating. Greater expansion of tumor-associated TCR clones in peripheral blood 3 weeks after the start of treatment was observed in patients with durable benefit (n of about 22, p = 0.022). Improved progression-free and overall survival was found to be associated with pretreatment peripheral blood TCR clonality below the median.

Notes on this clone: Its antigen target is currently unknown. Relative to the germline gene, one junction end is altered; a read error may explain this.

The cohort included some 30 patients with locally advanced or metastatic urothelial carcinoma who were treated at Memorial Sloan Kettering on a trial protocol. Peripheral blood mononuclear cells were collected from each patient pretreatment and during treatment, giving between 1 and 8 total time points per patient. The Qiagen DNeasy Blood extraction kit was used to purify genomic DNA from total PBMCs and tumor samples. PBMCs were collected pretreatment and during treatment, and were isolated and stored as previously described. Via the germline V gene (reference sequence), CDR1 is SGHNT and CDR2 YYREEE. Inclusive of the bounding cysteine and phenylalanine, the CDR3 is 17 residues long. Kept here is only the CDR3 DNA, which spans 51 bases and is read in frame from base 1. To estimate absolute template abundance from read counts, synthetic TCR analog templates were spiked into each PCR. TCRbeta CDR3 regions were amplified from genomic DNA with bias-controlled V and J gene primers using the immunoSEQ assay. Rearranged TCRbeta segments were sequenced at approximately 20X coverage. The published analysis was carried out like this. Sequencing errors were corrected by clustering, and CDR3s were annotated against IMGT so that V, D and J genes could be assigned. Downstream analyses used only productive TCRbeta rearrangements and left out out-of-frame or stop-codon sequences. Clonality was calculated as one minus the Shannon entropy normalized by the log of the number of unique productive sequences. Fisher's exact test with Benjamini-Hochberg correction, at a threshold of adjusted p below 0.01, was used to find clones that differed between time points or between blood and tumor. In TCRdb, the immuneACCESS table is reduced to in-frame sequences with V and J assigned. These tables do not hold every clone; where another copy was compared, an unresolved V gene accounts for under half, and the others remain unexplained. V and J calls and clone size come straight from that table; D and trimming were deduced from the DNA. The sample table shows tens of thousands of clones, and around 80% are seen once. Jointly, the top ten make up 9% to 9.5% of the sample.

Sequenced here: PBMCs, sampled around atezolizumab (anti-PD-L1) treatment. This receptor chain uses TRBV5-4 and TRBJ2-3, with TRBD2 identical over 8 junction bases. This clonotype was sampled from an older man with urothelial cancer. The DNA sequence is as follows: TGTGCCAGCAGCTTAGGCCCGGGAGGGGGACGCACGGATACGCAGTATTTT. Protein translation: CASSLGPGGGRTDTQYF.